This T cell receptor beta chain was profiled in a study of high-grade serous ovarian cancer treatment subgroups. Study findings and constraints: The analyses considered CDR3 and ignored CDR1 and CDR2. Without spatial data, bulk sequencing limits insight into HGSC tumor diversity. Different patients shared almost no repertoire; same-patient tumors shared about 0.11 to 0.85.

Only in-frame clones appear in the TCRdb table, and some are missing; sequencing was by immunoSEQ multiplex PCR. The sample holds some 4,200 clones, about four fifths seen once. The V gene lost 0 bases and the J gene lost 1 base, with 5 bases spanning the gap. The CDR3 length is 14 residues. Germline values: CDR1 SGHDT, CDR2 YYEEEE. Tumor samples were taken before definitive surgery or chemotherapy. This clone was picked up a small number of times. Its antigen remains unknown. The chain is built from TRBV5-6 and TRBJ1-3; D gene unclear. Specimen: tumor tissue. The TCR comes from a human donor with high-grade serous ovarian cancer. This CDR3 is CASSLGWSGNTIYF. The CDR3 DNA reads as TGTGCCAGCAGCTTGGGGTGGTCTGGAAACACCATATATTTT.